These T cell receptor beta chains were read from a single sample in a study of OX40 agonist ivuxolimab in advanced cancers. TCRdb's table, derived via immunoSEQ multiplex PCR, lists solely in-frame clones and lacks some. Of about 36,000 clones listed, 78% are singletons. The source was CD4+ or CD8+ T cells sorted from blood, collected in a trial of the OX40 agonist ivuxolimab. The receptor set was obtained from an adult with an advanced solid tumor such as melanoma, head and neck, liver or kidney cancer. The CDR3 runs from the conserved cysteine through the conserved F or W.

v_call cdr3_aa
TRBV5-4 CASSLGLLETQYF
TRBV2 CASKEGASYNEQFF
TRBV5-1 CASSLDTGDTGELFF
TRBV19 CASQIDRGQPQHF
TRBV7-2 CASSPRRDTDTQYF
TRBV5-4 CASSTQGRKDEKLFF
TRBV6-5 CASSPRGEAQPQHF
TRBV9 CASTPLGWGNYGYTF
TRBV15 CATSRGRETTYNEQFF
TRBV18 CASSPPYTDTQYF
TRBV7-3 CASSYKVPGELFF
TRBV7-2 CASSPGTSGSTDTQYF
TRBV7-9 CASSTGTSGGRYQYF
TRBV2 CASSGPGQGIPSYEQYF
TRBV5-6 CASSWTGAPEAFF
TRBV7-3 CASSLGQIDTEAFF
TRBV30 CAWSGTGNQPQHF
TRBV6-1 CASSEYGDRGYYEQYF
TRBV6-5 CASSNRDRGAGELFF
TRBV15 CATSRDQGRDNEQFF
TRBV7-6 CASSSGPGTVFYEQYF